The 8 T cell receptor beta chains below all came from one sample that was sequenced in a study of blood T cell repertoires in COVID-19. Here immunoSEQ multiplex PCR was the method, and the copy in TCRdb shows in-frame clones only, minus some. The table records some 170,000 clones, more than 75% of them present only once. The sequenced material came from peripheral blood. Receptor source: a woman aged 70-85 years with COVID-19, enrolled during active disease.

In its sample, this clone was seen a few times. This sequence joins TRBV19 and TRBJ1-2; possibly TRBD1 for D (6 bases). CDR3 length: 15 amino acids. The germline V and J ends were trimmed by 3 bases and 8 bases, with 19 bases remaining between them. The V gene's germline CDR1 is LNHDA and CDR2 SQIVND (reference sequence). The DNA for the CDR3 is TGTGCCAGTAGTATCGGACTGGGGGCGAAGAACGGCTACACCTTC. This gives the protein CASSIGLGAKNGYTF.

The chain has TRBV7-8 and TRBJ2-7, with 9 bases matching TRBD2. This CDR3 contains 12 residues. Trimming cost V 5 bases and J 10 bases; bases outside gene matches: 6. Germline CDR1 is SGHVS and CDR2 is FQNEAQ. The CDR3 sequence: CASSPGLARQYF. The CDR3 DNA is TGTGCCAGCAGCCCCGGACTAGCGCGACAGTACTTC.

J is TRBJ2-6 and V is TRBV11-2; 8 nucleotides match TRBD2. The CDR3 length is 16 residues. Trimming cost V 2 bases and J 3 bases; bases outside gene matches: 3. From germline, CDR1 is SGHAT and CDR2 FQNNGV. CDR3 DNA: TGTGCCAGCAGCTTACGGGGGGGTGATGGGGCCAACGTCCTGACTTTC. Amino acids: CASSLRGGDGANVLTF.

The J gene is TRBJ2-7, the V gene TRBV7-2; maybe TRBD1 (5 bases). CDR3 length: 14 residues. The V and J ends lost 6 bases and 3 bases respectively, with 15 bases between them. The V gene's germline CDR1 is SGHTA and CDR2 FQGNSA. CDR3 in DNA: TGTGCCAGCAGGTCGAAAGGACACCTCTACGAGCAGTACTTC. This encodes CASRSKGHLYEQYF.

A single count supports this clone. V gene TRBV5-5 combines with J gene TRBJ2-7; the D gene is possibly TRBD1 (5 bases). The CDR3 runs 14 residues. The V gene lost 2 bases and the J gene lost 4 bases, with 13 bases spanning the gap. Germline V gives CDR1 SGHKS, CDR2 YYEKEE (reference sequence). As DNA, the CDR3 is TGTGCCAGCAGCTTCGCAGGGAACGTTTACGAGCAGTACTTC. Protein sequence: CASSFAGNVYEQYF. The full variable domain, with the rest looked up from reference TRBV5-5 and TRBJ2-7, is DAGVTQSPTHLIKTRGQQVTLRCSPISGHKSVSWYQQVLGQGPQFIFQYYEKEERGRGNFPDRFSARQFPNYSSELNVNALLLGDSALYLCASSFAGNVYEQYFGPGTRLTVT.

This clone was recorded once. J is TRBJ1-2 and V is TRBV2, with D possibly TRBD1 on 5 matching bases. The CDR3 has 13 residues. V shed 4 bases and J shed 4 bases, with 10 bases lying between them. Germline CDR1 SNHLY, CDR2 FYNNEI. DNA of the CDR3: TGTGCCAGCAGTGCCGGACAAGTCTATGGCTACACCTTC. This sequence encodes CASSAGQVYGYTF.

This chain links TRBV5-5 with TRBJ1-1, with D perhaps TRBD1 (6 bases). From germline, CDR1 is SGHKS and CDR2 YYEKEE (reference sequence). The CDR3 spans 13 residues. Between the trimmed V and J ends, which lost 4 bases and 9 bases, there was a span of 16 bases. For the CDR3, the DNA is TGTGCCAGCAGCCCCTTCCTTGGGGGCCAAGCTTTCTTT. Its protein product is CASSPFLGGQAFF.

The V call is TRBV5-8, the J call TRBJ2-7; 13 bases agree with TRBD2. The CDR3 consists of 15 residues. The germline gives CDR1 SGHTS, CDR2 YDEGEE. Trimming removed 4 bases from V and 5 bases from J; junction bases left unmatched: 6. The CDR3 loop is CASSPGTSGINEQYF. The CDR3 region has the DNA TGTGCCAGCAGCCCGGGGACTAGCGGGATAAACGAGCAGTACTTC.